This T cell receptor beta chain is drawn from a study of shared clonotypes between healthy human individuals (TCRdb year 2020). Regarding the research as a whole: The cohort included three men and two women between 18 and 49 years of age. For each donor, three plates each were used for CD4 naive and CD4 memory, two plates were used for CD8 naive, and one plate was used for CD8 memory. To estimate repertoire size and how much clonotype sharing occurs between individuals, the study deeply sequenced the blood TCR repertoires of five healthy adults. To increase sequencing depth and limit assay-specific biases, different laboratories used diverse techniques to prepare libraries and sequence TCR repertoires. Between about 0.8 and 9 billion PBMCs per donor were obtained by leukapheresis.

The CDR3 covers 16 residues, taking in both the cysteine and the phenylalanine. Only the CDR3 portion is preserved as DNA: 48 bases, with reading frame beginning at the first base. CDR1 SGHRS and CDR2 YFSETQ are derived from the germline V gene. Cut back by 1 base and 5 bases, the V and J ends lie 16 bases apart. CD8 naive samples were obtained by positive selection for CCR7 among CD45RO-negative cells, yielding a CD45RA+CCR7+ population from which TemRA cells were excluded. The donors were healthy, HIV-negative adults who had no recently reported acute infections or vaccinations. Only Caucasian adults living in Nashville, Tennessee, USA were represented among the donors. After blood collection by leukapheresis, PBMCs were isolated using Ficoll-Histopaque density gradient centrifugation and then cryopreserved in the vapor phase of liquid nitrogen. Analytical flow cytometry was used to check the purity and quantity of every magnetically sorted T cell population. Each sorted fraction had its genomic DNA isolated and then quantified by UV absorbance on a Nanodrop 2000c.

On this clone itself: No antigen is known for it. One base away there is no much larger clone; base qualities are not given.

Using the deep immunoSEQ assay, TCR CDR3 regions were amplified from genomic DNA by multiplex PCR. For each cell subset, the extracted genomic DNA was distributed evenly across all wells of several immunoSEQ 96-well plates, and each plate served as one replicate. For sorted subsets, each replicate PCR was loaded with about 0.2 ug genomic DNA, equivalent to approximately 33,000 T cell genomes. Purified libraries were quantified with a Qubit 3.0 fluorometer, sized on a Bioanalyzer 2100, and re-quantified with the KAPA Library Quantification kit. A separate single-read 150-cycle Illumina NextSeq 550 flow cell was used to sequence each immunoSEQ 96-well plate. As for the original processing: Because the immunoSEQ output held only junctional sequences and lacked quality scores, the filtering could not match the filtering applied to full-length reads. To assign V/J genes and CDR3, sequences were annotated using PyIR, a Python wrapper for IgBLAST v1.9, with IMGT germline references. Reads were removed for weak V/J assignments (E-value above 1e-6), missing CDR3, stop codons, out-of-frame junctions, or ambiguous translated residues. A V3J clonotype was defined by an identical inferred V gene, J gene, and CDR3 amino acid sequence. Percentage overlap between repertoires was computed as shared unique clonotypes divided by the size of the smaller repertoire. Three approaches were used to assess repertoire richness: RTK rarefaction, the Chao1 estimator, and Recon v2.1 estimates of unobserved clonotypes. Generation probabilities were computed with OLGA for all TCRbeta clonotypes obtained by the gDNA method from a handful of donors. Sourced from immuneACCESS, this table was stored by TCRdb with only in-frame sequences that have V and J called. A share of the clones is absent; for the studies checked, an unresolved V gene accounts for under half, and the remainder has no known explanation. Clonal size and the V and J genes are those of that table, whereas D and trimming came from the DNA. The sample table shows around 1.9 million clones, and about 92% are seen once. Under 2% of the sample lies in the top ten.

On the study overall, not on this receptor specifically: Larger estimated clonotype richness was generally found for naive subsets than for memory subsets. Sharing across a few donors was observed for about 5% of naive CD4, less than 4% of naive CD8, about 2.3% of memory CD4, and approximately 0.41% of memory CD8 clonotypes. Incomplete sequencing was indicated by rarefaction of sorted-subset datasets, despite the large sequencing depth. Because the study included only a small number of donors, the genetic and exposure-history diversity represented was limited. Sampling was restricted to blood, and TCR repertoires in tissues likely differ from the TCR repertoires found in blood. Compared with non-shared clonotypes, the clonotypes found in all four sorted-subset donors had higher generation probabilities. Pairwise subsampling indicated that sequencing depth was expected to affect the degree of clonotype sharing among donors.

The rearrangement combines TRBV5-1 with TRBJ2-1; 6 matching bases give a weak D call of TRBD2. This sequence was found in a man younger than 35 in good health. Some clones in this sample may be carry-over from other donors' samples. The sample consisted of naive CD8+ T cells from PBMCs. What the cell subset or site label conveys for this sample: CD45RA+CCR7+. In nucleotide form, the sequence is TGCGCCAGCAGCTTGTGGGACTCAACCCCCCACAATGAGCAGTTCTTC. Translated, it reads CASSLWDSTPHNEQFF. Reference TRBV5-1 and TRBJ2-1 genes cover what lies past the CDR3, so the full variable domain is KAGVTQTPRYLIKTRGQQVTLSCSPISGHRSVSWYQQTPGQGLQFLFEYFSETQRNKGNFPGRFSGRQFSNSRSEMNVSTLELGDSALYLCASSLWDSTPHNEQFFGPGTRLTVL.